This record concerns one T cell receptor (beta chain) sequence. Its antigen target is currently unknown. No per-base quality is available; no much larger clone lies one base away. The donors were roughly 40 Caucasian individuals from Russia, aged roughly 6 to 100 years, who were systemically healthy. Each donor gave 8 to 10 milliliters of peripheral blood, drawn into EDTA-treated Vacutainer tubes. Ficoll-Paque density-gradient centrifugation was used to isolate PBMCs, with at least 7 million per sample. Total RNA was extracted from PBMCs with Trizol reagent, with at least 5 micrograms obtained per sample. Naive CD45RAhigh/CD27high T cell percentages were measured by flow cytometry on a PBMC aliquot from every donor. Receptor libraries were prepared by 5' RACE. Data came from an Illumina HiSeq 2500. A second PCR of about 6 to 11 cycles was run with a J-beta primer mix and a sample-barcoded 5' primer. Each TCR beta cDNA molecule received a unique molecular identifier from a template-switch 5' adaptor carrying 12 random nucleotides. Each sample yielded at least 2.5 million CDR3-containing paired-end reads. The Mint cDNA synthesis kit, primed by a TRBC-specific oligonucleotide, was used to synthesize first-strand cDNA from all RNA. After uracil-DNA glycosylase treatment, a first 18-cycle PCR used universal primers M1SS and BC2_uni_R on all cDNA. Processing in the source paper ran as follows. Normalization of each sample was performed by random selection of 1 million high-quality reads, each carrying a distinct molecular identifier. Reads sharing molecular identifiers were discarded rather than binned into consensus sequences. MiTCR, set to a Q25 quality threshold and the strictest error-elimination algorithm, was used for CDR3 identification, clonotype clustering and error correction. A nonparametric unseen species model using Euler transformation provided a lower-bound estimate of total TCR beta diversity. TCRdb passed the public sequencing reads through fastp at Q25 and MiXCR, retaining productive beta sequences. Every CDR3 protein is listed once, alongside the most common genes and DNA of its rows. For this entry, the V and J calls and clone size follow TCRdb and not the study's own pipeline. The sample table shows over a million distinct CDR3 sequences, and around 59% are seen once. Over 6.5% of the sample lies in the top ten.

The entry originates in a study of blood T cells in healthy people across ages (dated by TCRdb to about 2015). Regarding the complete study: In model experiments, template switching captured about one uniquely barcoded TCR beta cDNA molecule for every two T cells. To avoid experimental bias, donors of different ages were spread randomly across the sequencing lanes. Four age groups were formed from the donors: young (average around 15 years), middle-aged (more than 35), aged (62) and long-lived (about 80). Two additional independent replicas of 1 million unique cDNA reads from the same blood draw were analyzed for two donors (one aged 18 to 30 and one aged 80 or older). The study measured age-related changes in TCR beta repertoire diversity using deep sequencing normalized with unique cDNA molecular identifiers.

Overall study outcomes, separate from this receptor: Because the CMV infection status of the donors was unknown, age-related changes in expanded clonotypes may potentially have been confounded. Observed TCR beta diversity per million T cells fell roughly linearly with age, and a significant reduction was already apparent by age about 36. Compared with the aged group, the long-lived group had more naive CD4+ T cells, fewer expanded clones and increased TCR diversity, a pattern suggesting age selection. Because profiling used bulk unsorted PBMCs, naive and antigen-experienced compartments could not be compared conclusively. A strong correlation was found between observed TCR beta diversity and the percentage of naive T cells measured by flow cytometry. Estimates of total diversity based on one million sequenced T cells were considered lower bounds and underestimates.

From the cysteine up to the phenylalanine, the CDR3 has a length of 16 residues. The kept DNA is CDR3 alone, 48 bases in frame from the first base. Looking up the germline V gene yields CDR1 MNHEY and CDR2 SVGAGI. This sequence originates from a man between 18 and 29 years old in good health. Recombination connected TRBV6-5 to TRBJ2-7, and TRBD2 aligns with 12 junction nucleotides. Gene TRBJ2-5 matches the end of the DNA better, so the J call may be wrong. Material: blood. Read as DNA, the sequence is TGTGCCAGCAGAAGCCTAGCGGGAGGGGGGCTGGAGACCCAGTACTTC. This gives the protein CASRSLAGGGLETQYF.